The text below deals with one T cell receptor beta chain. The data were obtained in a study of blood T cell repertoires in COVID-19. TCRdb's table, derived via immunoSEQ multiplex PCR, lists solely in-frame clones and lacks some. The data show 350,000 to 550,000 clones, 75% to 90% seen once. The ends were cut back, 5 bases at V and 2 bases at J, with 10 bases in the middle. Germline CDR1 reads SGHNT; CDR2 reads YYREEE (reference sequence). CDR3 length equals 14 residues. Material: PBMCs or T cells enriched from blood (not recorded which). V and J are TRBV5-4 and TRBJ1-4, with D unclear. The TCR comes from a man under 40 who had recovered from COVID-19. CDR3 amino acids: CASSRAVTNEKLFF. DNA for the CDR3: TGTGCCAGCAGTCGAGCGGTCACTAATGAAAAACTGTTTTTT.